The 5 T cell receptor beta chains reported below all come from one sample, sequenced in a study of blood T cells in healthy people across ages. The authors ran a second PCR of about 7 to 12 cycles using a sample-barcoded 5' primer and a J-beta primer mix. TCRdb ran MiXCR on the 5' RACE reads and lists one entry per CDR3 protein. The sample yields 750,000 to 950,000 distinct CDR3 sequences, roughly 29% seen once. In addition, the sample was reused for a study of T cells of mothers and their children.

Sequenced input: blood. The receptors stem from a woman aged 40 to 55 in good health.

This clonotype was recorded many times. For the CDR3, the DNA is TGTGCCAGAGAACCAACGACAGGACAAAGGGGGTTGTACCAAGAGACCCAGTACTTC. As protein: CAREPTTGQRGLYQETQYF. This chain uses TRBV6-1 with TRBJ2-5; TRBD1 is a possible D gene (6 bases). Germline CDR1 and CDR2: MNHNS and SASEGT. The CDR3 loop spans 19 amino acids. V lost 9 bases and J lost 0, with 29 bases in between.

The J gene is TRBJ2-7, the V gene TRBV28; D is uncertain. Germline V lookup: CDR1 MDHEN, CDR2 SYDVKM. The CDR3 runs 15 residues. Trimming removed 4 bases from V and 2 bases from J, with 15 bases in between. CDR3 sequence: CASSSPGTVAYEQYF. The CDR3 DNA reads as TGTGCCAGCAGTTCGCCGGGTACGGTAGCCTACGAGCAGTACTTC.

This clonotype was observed a few times. Germline is not matched at one junction end, which may reflect a read error. The chain recombines TRBV4-1 with TRBJ2-3, with D perhaps matching TRBD1 (6 bases). The CDR3 consists of 15 residues. Germline V CDR1 and CDR2: MGHRA, YSYEKL. Here the CDR3 DNA reads TGCGCCAGCAGCCCAGGGGCAGTACGCACAGGTACGCAGTATTTT. Translated: CASSPGAVRTGTQYF.

With regard to this clonotype: Since a much larger clone is just one base distant, this may be a read error. The chain uses TRBV6-5 and TRBJ2-5, with 7 bases matching TRBD1. Gene TRBJ2-7 matches the end of the DNA better, so the J call may be wrong. CDR3 size: 14 residues. The germline V gene encodes CDR1 MNHEY and CDR2 SVGAGI. CDR3 sequence reads: CASRPIDRASEQYF. CDR3 nucleotides: TGTGCCAGCAGACCTATCGACAGGGCCTCCGAGCAGTACTTC.

In regard to this clonotype: A much bigger clone sits one base away, suggesting this may be a read error. The chain joins TRBV20-1 to TRBJ2-7; TRBD1 might be the D (5 bases). CDR1 and CDR2 from the germline V gene are DFQATT and SNEGSKA (reference sequence). V was pared by 4 bases and J by 7 bases, with 20 bases between. CDR3 length: 14 residues. This CDR3 reads CSANVGPSYNEQYF. CDR3 nucleotide sequence: TGCAGTGCTAATGTGGGGCCCTCCTACAATGAGCAGTACTTC.